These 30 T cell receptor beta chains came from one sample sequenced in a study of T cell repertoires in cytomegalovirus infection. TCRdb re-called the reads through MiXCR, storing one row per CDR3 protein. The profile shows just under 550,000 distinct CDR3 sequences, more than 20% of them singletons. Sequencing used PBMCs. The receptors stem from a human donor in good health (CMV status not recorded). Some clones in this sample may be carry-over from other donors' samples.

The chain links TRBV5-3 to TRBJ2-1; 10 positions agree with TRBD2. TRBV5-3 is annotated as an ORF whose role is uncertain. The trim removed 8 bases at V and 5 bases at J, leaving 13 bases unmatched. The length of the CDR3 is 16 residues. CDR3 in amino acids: CASSRLASGSNNEQFF. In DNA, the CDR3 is TGTGCCAGCAGCCGCCTAGCTAGCGGGAGTAACAATGAGCAGTTCTTC.

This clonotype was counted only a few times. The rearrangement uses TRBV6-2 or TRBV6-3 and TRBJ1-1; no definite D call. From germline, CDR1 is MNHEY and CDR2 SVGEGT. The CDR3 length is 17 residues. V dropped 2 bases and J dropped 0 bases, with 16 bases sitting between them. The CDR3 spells CASSYTPGRSMNTEAFF. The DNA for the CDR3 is TGTGCCAGCAGTTACACCCCAGGACGGTCCATGAACACTGAAGCTTTCTTT.

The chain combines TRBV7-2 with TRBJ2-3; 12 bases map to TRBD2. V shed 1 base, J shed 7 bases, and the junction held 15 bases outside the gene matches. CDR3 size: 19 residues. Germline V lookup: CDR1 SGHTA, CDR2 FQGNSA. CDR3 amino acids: CASSLVPPSLAGGRNTQYF. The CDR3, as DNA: TGTGCCAGCAGCTTAGTCCCCCCTAGCCTAGCGGGAGGGCGGAATACGCAGTATTTT.

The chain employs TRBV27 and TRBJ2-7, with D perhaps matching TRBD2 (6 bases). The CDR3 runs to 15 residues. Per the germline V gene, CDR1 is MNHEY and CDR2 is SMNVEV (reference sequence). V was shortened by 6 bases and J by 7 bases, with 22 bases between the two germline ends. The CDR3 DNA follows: TGTGCCAGCAGCCGAGGTCTGGCGGGACGGAGTGAGCAGTACTTC. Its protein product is CASSRGLAGRSEQYF.

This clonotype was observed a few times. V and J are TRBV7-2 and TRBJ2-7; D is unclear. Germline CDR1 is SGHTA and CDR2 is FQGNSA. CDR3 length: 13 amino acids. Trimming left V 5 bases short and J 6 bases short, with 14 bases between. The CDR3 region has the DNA TGTGCCAGCAGCCCCCATTATTCCGGCGAGCAGTACTTC. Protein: CASSPHYSGEQYF.

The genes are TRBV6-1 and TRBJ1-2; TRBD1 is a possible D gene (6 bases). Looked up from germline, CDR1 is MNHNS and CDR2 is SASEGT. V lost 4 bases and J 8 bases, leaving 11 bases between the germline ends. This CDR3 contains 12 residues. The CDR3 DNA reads TGTGCCAGCAGTGCCTACAGGGAGGGCTACACCTTC. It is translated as CASSAYREGYTF.

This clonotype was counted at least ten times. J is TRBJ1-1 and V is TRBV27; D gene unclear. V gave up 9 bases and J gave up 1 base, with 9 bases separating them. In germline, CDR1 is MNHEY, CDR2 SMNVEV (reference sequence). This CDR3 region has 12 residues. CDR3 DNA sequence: TGTGCCAGTGGAAGTGGGAACACTGAAGCTTTCTTT. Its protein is CASGSGNTEAFF.

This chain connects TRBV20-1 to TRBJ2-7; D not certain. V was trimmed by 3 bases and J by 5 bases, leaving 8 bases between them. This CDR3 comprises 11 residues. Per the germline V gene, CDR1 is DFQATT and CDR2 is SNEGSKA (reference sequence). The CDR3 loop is CSARGRNEQYF. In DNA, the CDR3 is TGCAGTGCTAGGGGAAGGAACGAGCAGTACTTC.

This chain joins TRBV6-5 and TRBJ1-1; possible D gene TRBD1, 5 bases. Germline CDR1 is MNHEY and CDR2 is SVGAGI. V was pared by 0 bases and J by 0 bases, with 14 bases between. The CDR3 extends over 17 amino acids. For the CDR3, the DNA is TGTGCCAGCAGTTACTCGAGGGCAGGGTGGATGAACACTGAAGCTTTCTTT. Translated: CASSYSRAGWMNTEAFF.

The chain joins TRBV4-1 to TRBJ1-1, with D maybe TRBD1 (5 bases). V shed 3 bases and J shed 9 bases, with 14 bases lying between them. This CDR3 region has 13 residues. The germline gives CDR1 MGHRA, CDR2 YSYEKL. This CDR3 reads CASSQKTAAKAFF. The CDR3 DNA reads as TGCGCCAGCAGCCAGAAGACAGCGGCAAAAGCTTTCTTT.

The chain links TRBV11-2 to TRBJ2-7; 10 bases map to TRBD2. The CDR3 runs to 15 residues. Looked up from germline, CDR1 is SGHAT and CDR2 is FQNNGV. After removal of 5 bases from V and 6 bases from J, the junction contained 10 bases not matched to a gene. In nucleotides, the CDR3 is TGTGCCAGCAGCACTAGACTAGCGGGCTCTCTCGAGCAGTACTTC. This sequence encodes CASSTRLAGSLEQYF.

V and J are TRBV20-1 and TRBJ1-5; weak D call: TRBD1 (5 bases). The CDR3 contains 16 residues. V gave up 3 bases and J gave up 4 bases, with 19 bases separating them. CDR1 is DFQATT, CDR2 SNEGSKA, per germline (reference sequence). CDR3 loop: CSARPQGGSKNQPQHF. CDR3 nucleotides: TGCAGTGCTAGGCCCCAGGGCGGCTCCAAGAATCAGCCCCAGCATTTT.

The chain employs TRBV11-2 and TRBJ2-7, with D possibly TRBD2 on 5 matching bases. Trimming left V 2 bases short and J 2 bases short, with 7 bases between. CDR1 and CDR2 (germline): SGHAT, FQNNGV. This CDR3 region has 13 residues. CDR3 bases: TGTGCCAGCAGCTTACTAGCTACCTACGAGCAGTACGTC. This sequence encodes CASSLLATYEQYV.

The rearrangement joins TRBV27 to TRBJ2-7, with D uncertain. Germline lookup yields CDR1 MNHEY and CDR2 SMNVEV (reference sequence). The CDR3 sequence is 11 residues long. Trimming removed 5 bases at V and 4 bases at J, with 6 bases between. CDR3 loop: CASSPHYEQYV. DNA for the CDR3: TGTGCCAGCAGTCCGCATTACGAGCAGTACGTC.

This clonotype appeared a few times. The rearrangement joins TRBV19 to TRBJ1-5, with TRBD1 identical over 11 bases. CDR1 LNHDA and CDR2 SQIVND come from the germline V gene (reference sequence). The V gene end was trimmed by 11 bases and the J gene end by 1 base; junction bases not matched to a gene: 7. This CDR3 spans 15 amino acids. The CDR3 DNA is TGTGCCTCAAGGGGGGACAGGGGGAGCAATCAGCCCCAGCATTTT. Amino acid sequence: CASRGDRGSNQPQHF.

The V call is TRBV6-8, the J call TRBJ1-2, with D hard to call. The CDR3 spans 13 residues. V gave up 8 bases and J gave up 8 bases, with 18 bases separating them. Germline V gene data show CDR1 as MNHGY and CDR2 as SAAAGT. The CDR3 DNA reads TGTGCCAGCCGCTCTGAGGCGGGGATCGGCTACACCTTC. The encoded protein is CASRSEAGIGYTF.

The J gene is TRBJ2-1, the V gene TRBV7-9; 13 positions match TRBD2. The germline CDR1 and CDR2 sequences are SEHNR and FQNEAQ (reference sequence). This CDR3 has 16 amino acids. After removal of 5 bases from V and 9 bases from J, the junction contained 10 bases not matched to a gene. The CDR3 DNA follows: TGTGCCAGCAGCGGTGGACTAGCGGGAGATTTGACTGAGCAGTTCTTC. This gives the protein CASSGGLAGDLTEQFF.

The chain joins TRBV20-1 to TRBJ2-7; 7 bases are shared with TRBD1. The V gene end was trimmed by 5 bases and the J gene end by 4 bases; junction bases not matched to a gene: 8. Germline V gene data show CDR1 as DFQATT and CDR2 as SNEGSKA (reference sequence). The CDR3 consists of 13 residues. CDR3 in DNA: TGCAGTGCTTCCGGGACAGCAAAATACGAGCAGTACTTC. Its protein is CSASGTAKYEQYF.

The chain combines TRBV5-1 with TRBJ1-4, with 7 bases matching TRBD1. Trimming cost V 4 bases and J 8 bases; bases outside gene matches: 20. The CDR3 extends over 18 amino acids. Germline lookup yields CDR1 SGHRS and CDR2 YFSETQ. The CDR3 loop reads CASSQQTGTEPYREKLFF. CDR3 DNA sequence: TGCGCCAGCAGCCAACAGACCGGGACAGAGCCATATCGAGAAAAACTGTTTTTT.

The CDR3 here is CASSLAPPSGRAGNEQFF. The CDR3, as DNA: TGTGCCAGCAGCTTAGCCCCCCCTAGCGGGAGGGCTGGGAATGAGCAGTTCTTC. The rearrangement uses TRBV7-6 and TRBJ2-1; 12 bases line up with TRBD2. The V and J ends lost 0 bases and 7 bases, in that order; junction bases with no gene match: 10. Looked up from germline, CDR1 is SGHVS and CDR2 is FNYEAQ. The CDR3 extends over 18 amino acids.

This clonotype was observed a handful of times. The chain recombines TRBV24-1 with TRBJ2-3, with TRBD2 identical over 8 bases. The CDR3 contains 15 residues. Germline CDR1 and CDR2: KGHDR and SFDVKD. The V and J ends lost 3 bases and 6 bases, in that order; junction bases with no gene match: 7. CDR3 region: CATSDPGRAGDTQYF. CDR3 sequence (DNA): TGTGCCACCAGTGATCCCGGGAGGGCGGGGGATACGCAGTATTTT.

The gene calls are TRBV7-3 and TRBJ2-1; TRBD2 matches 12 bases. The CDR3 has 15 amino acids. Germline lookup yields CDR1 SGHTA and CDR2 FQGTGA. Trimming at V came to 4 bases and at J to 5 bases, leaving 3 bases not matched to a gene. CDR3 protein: CASSSTSGRNNEQFF. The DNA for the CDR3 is TGTGCCAGCAGCTCGACTAGCGGGAGAAACAATGAGCAGTTCTTC.

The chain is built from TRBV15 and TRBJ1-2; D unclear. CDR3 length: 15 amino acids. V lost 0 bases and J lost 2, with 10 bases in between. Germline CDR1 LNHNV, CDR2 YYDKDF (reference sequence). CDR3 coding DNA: TGTGCCACCAGCAGAGATCCCTCAGGAAACTATGGCTACACCTTC. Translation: CATSRDPSGNYGYTF.

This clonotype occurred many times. CDR3 DNA sequence: TGTGCCGCCTCCGGGGCCTCCTACAATGAGCAGTTCTTC. Its protein product is CAASGASYNEQFF. This chain links TRBV11-2 with TRBJ2-1, with D perhaps being TRBD1 or TRBD2 (5 bases each). The CDR3 is 13 amino acids. Trimming took off 11 bases at V and 0 bases at J, with 11 bases between the two ends. Germline V lookup: CDR1 SGHAT, CDR2 FQNNGV.

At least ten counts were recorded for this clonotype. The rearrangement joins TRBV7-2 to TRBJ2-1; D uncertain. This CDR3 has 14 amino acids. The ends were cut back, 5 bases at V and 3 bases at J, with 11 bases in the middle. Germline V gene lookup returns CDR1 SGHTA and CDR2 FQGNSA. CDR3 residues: CASSLPNSYNEQFF. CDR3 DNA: TGTGCCAGCAGCCTCCCAAACAGCTACAATGAGCAGTTCTTC.

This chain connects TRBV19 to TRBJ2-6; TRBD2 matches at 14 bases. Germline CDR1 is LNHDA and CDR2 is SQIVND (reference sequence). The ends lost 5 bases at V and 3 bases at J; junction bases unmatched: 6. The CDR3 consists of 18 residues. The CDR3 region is CASSPSTSGGVGANVLTF. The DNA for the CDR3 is TGTGCCAGTAGTCCCTCGACTAGCGGGGGGGTTGGGGCCAACGTCCTGACTTTC. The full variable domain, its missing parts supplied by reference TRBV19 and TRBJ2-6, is DGGITQSPKYLFRKEGQNVTLSCEQNLNHDAMYWYRQDPGQGLRLIYYSQIVNDFQKGDIAEGYSVSREKKESFPLTVTSAQKNPTAFYLCASSPSTSGGVGANVLTFGAGSRLTVL.

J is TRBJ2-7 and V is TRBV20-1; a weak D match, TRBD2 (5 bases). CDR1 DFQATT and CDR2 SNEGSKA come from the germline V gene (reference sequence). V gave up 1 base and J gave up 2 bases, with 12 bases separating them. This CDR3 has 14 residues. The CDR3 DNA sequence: TGCAGTGCTAGAGTCAAGCGGCCACCCTACGAGCAGTACTTC. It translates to CSARVKRPPYEQYF.

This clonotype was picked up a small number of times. CDR3 amino acids: CAISGTSGYNEQFF. CDR3 coding DNA: TGTGCCATCAGTGGGACTAGCGGGTACAATGAGCAGTTCTTC. This chain connects TRBV10-3 to TRBJ2-1, with 11 bases that match TRBD2. After removal of 4 bases from V and 4 bases from J, the junction contained 0 bases not matched to a gene. The germline V gene has CDR1 ENHRY and CDR2 SYGVKD. CDR3 length: 14 residues.

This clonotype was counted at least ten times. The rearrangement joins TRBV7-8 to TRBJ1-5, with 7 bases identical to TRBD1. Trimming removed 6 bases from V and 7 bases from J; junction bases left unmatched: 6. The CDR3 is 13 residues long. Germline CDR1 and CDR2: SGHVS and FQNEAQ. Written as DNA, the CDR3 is TGTGCCAGCAGGGGAACAGGGGACCAGCCCCAGCATTTT. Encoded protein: CASRGTGDQPQHF. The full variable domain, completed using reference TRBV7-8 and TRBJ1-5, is GAGVSQSPRYKVAKRGQDVALRCDPISGHVSLFWYQQALGQGPEFLTYFQNEAQLDKSGLPSDRFFAERPEGSVSTLKIQRTQQEDSAVYLCASRGTGDQPQHFGDGTRLSIL.

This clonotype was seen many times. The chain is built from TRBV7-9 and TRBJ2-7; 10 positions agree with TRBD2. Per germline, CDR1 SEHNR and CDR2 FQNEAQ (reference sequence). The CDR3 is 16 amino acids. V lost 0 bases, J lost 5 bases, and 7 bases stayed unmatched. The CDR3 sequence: CASSLALAGVTHEQYF. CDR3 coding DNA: TGTGCCAGCAGCTTAGCCCTAGCGGGAGTCACCCACGAGCAGTACTTC.